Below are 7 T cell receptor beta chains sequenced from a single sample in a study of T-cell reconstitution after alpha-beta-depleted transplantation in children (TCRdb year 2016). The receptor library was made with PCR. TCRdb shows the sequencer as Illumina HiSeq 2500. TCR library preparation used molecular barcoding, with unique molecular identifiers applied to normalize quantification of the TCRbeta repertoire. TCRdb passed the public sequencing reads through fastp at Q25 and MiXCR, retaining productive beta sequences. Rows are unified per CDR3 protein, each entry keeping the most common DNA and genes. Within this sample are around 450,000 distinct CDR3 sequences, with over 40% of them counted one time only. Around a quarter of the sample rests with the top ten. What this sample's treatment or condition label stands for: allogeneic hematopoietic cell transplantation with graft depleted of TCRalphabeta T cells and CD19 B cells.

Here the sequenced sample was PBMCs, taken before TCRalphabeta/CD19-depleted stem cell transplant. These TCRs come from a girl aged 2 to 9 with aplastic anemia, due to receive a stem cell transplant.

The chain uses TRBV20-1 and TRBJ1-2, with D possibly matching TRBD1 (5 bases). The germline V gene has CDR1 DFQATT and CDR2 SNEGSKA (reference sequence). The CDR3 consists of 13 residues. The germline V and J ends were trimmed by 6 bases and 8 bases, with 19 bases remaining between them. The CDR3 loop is CSALSMGVPGYTF. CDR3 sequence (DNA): TGCAGTGCCCTCAGCATGGGGGTCCCGGGCTACACCTTC.

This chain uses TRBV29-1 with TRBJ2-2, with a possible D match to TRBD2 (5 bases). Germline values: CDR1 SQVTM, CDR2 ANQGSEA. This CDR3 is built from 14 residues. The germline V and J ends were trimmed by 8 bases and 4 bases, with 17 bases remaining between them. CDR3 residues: CSTHKSGSTGELFF. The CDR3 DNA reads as TGCAGCACCCATAAGAGCGGAAGCACCGGGGAGCTGTTTTTT.

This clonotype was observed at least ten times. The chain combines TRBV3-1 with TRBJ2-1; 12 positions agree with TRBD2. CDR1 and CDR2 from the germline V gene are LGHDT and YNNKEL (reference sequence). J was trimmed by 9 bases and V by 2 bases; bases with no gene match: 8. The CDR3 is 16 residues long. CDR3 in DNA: TGTGCCAGCAGCCAAAGTAGACTAGCGGGAGTCGGTGAGCAGTTCTTC. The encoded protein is CASSQSRLAGVGEQFF.

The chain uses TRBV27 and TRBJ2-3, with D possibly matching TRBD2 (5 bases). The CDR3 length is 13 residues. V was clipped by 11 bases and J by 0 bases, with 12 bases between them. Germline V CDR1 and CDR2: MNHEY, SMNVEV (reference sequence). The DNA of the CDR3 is TGTGCCTGTCAGCGGACTAGCACAGATACGCAGTATTTT. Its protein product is CACQRTSTDTQYF.

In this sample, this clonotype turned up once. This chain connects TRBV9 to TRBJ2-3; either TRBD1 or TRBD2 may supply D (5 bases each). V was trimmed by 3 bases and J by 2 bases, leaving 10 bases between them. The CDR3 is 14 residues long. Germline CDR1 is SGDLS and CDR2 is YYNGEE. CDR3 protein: CASSAWGSTDTQYF. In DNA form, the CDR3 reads TGTGCCAGCAGCGCGTGGGGGTCCACAGATACGCAGTATTTT.

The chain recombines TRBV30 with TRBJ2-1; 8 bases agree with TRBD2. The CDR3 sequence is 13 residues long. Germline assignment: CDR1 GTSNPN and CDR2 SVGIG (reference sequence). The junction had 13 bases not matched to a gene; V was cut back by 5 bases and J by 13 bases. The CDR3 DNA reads TGTGCCTGGGAGACCGGGGGGGCCGCGCGACAGTTCTTC. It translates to CAWETGGAARQFF.

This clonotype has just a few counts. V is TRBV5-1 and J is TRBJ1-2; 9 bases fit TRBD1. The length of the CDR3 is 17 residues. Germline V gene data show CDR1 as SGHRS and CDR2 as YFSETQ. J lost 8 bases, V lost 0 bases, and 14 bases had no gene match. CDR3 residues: CASSLATWGTGSRGYTF. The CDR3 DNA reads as TGCGCCAGCAGCTTGGCCACGTGGGGGACAGGGAGCCGCGGCTACACCTTC.